A selection of T cell receptor beta chains follows, all from one sample in a study of beta chain features in type 1 diabetes. Repertoires were generated with immunoSEQ multiplex PCR, while TCRdb's copy carries only in-frame clones and drops some. The sample lists some 140,000 clones; about 10% were seen once. The sample was central memory CD4+ T cells from blood. The receptor set was obtained from a man aged 30-40 years with type 1 diabetes. CDR3s include the opening cysteine and the closing phenylalanine or tryptophan. A D gene is named only where the DNA matches it firmly. Where a row states a size, it is once, few, many or the class of an expanded clone; other rows omit it.

TRBV4-2,TRBD2,14,few,TRBJ2-5,TGTGCCAGCAGCCCGCGACGGGAGGGGGAGACCCAGTACTTC,CASSPRREGETQYF
TRBV7-2,-,11,few,TRBJ2-5,TGTGCCAGCAGGACCGGGGAGACCCAGTACTTC,CASRTGETQYF
TRBV15,-,14,-,TRBJ2-5,TGTGCCACCAGCAGAGATATTAGGGGGTGGACCCAGTACTTC,CATSRDIRGWTQYF
TRBV6-1,-,15,few,TRBJ2-3,TGTGCCAGTTTATTCAGAGAACTAGGTACAGATACGCAGTATTTT,CASLFRELGTDTQYF
TRBV7-9,TRBD2,14,-,TRBJ2-3,TGTGCCAGCCACCTCGCGGGGGGGACAGATACGCAGTATTTT,CASHLAGGTDTQYF
TRBV29-1,TRBD1,13,-,TRBJ1-1,TGCAGCGCTTCCGGGACAGCAAACACTGAAGCTTTCTTT,CSASGTANTEAFF
TRBV7-3,-,15,-,TRBJ2-1,TGTGCCAGCAGCCCGGACTATAGCTCCTACAATGAGCAGTTCTTC,CASSPDYSSYNEQFF
TRBV2,TRBD1,15,few,TRBJ2-1,TGTGCCAGCAGTGAGACAGGGGATTCCTACAATGAGCAGTTCTTC,CASSETGDSYNEQFF
TRBV4-2,-,14,-,TRBJ2-7,TGTGCCAGCAGCCAAGGAGGGAACATCAACGAGCAGTACTTC,CASSQGGNINEQYF
TRBV2,-,14,few,TRBJ1-5,TGTGCCAGCAGTAACCAGGGCAGCAATCAGCCCCAGCATTTT,CASSNQGSNQPQHF
TRBV5-1,-,15,few,TRBJ1-6,TGCGCCAGCAGCTTGGAAGGAGGGATTAATTCACCCCTCCACTTT,CASSLEGGINSPLHF
TRBV15,TRBD1,15,few,TRBJ2-2,TGTGCCACCAGCAGTGGGACAGCCCGGGGCGGGGAGCTGTTTTTT,CATSSGTARGGELFF
TRBV5-1,-,15,-,TRBJ2-5,TGCGCCAGCAGCCCTGGATCCCCTGGAGGAGAGACCCAGTACTTC,CASSPGSPGGETQYF
TRBV28,-,13,-,TRBJ1-5,TGTGCCAGCAGCCTACCACAGGTCGGGCCCCAGCATTTT,CASSLPQVGPQHF
TRBV7-9,-,14,-,TRBJ1-2,TGTGCCAGCAGCCTAGGAGGCACGGACTATGGCTACACCTTC,CASSLGGTDYGYTF
TRBV10-3,-,13,-,TRBJ2-3,TGTGCCATCGGGGAACAGGGTACGGATACGCAGTATTTT,CAIGEQGTDTQYF
TRBV28,-,13,few,TRBJ2-5,TGTGCCAGCAGTCCTCAGGGATGGGAGACCCAGTACTTC,CASSPQGWETQYF
TRBV30,-,13,many,TRBJ2-5,TGTGCCTGGAGCCAGGGATTAGAAGAGACCCAGTACTTC,CAWSQGLEETQYF
TRBV4-1,TRBD1,15,-,TRBJ2-2,TGCGCCAGCAGCCAAGCCGACAGGGAGACCGGGGAGCTGTTTTTT,CASSQADRETGELFF
TRBV7-2,-,14,-,TRBJ2-3,TGTGCCAGCAGCCCATGGCCAGGCACAGATACGCAGTATTTT,CASSPWPGTDTQYF
TRBV5-1,-,14,few,TRBJ2-3,TGCGCCAGCAGCCCGGACACGGGTGGGGATACGCAGTATTTT,CASSPDTGGDTQYF
TRBV28,-,12,-,TRBJ1-1,TGTGCCAGCAGTTTAGCCGGGACTGAAGCTTTCTTT,CASSLAGTEAFF
TRBV6-6,-,13,-,TRBJ1-1,TGTGCCAGCAGTTACTTCAGGAACACTGAAGCTTTCTTT,CASSYFRNTEAFF
TRBV30,TRBD2,14,few,TRBJ2-6,TGTGCCTGGAACCCTCGGGGGGGTACCAACGTCCTGACTTTC,CAWNPRGGTNVLTF
TRBV28,-,15,few,TRBJ1-1,TGTGCCAGCAGCCCACAAGGAGTAGGAAACACTGAAGCTTTCTTT,CASSPQGVGNTEAFF
TRBV7-2,TRBD1,15,-,TRBJ2-5,TGTGCCAGCAGCTCCAGCCCAGGACAGGGGGAGACCCAGTACTTC,CASSSSPGQGETQYF
TRBV5-1,TRBD1,17,few,TRBJ2-6,TGCGCCAGCAGGCCCGGGACAGGGGGCGCTGGGGCCAACGTCCTGACTTTC,CASRPGTGGAGANVLTF
TRBV5-4,-,14,few,TRBJ2-5,TGTGCCAGCAGCCCCGGCGGGGCTAAAGAGACCCAGTACTTC,CASSPGGAKETQYF
TRBV5-4,TRBD1,14,few,TRBJ2-3,TGTGCCAGCAGCTCACAGGGGGCCACAGATACGCAGTATTTT,CASSSQGATDTQYF
TRBV2,TRBD1,14,few,TRBJ2-2,TGTGCCAGCAGTGGACAGGGACGGACCGGGGAGCTGTTTTTT,CASSGQGRTGELFF
TRBV7-9,TRBD1,15,-,TRBJ2-2,TGTGCCAGCAGCCTCCGACAGGGATACACCGGGGAGCTGTTTTTT,CASSLRQGYTGELFF
TRBV5-4,-,12,few,TRBJ2-5,TGTGCCAGCAGCTATGATCGGGAGACCCAGTACTTC,CASSYDRETQYF
TRBV7-2,-,14,few,TRBJ1-1,TGTGCCAGCAACCCTATGGGGCGTAGCACTGAAGCTTTCTTT,CASNPMGRSTEAFF
TRBV9,TRBD1,16,-,TRBJ2-5,TGTGCCAGCAGCGTTCAGGGGGCTAATGGAAAAGAGACCCAGTACTTC,CASSVQGANGKETQYF
TRBV9,TRBD1,16,few,TRBJ2-3,TGTGCCAGCAGCGTAGCCCAGGGGGCTAGCACAGATACGCAGTATTTT,CASSVAQGASTDTQYF
TRBV5-6,-,15,-,TRBJ2-2,TGTGCCAGCAGCTTGGAGACAGTTAGGACCGGGGAGCTGTTTTTT,CASSLETVRTGELFF
TRBV13,TRBD2,13,-,TRBJ2-3,TGTGCCAGCAGCCGCGCGGGGGAAGTTACGCAGTATTTT,CASSRAGEVTQYF
TRBV19,-,15,few,TRBJ1-5,TGTGCCAGTAGTACCTCCCACAGGCGGGATGAGGCCCAGCATTTT,CASSTSHRRDEAQHF
TRBV5-6,TRBD1,16,-,TRBJ2-3,TGTGCCAGCAGCTCCCCGGGACAGCTTAGCACAGATACGCAGTATTTT,CASSSPGQLSTDTQYF
TRBV28,-,13,few,TRBJ1-5,TGTGCCAGCAGTTCCCCCCCCGGGAAGCCCCAGCATTTT,CASSSPPGKPQHF
TRBV5-6,-,14,few,TRBJ2-7,TGTGCCAGCAGTTCTTACGGGTGGCCCTACGAGCAGTACTTC,CASSSYGWPYEQYF
TRBV9,TRBD1,16,-,TRBJ1-2,TGTGCCAGCAGCGTAGGCGGGCAGGGGGCAGCCAATGGCTACACCTTC,CASSVGGQGAANGYTF
TRBV7-2,-,16,-,TRBJ1-1,TGTGCCAGCAGCCCGGGGGTTTTTGCCATGAACACTGAAGCTTTCTTT,CASSPGVFAMNTEAFF
TRBV21-1,-,20,-,TRBJ1-5,TGTGCCAGCAGCAAACATTTCCCTGGGCTGGGTGATCATAGCAATCAGCCCCAGCATTTT,CASSKHFPGLGDHSNQPQHF
TRBV2,-,13,few,TRBJ1-5,TGTGCCAGCAGTCTAATTGAGAATCAGCCCCAGCATTTT,CASSLIENQPQHF
TRBV9,-,13,few,TRBJ1-4,TGTGCCAGCAGCGTTTGGGGAGATGGAAAACTGTTTTTT,CASSVWGDGKLFF
TRBV6-1,-,15,few,TRBJ1-5,TGTGCCAGCAGTGCCTCGAGTTATAGCAATCAGCCCCAGCATTTT,CASSASSYSNQPQHF
TRBV29-1,-,15,-,TRBJ1-2,TGCAGCGTTAGCCCCGGTACAGGTCCTATTTATGGCTACACCTTC,CSVSPGTGPIYGYTF
TRBV4-3,TRBD2,15,few,TRBJ2-7,TGCGCCAGCAGCCAAGATGGCCGGGGGGGCTACGAGCAGTACTTC,CASSQDGRGGYEQYF
TRBV5-1,-,13,few,TRBJ2-5,TGCGCCAGCAGCGCATCGACAGGTTGGGAGCAGTACTTC,CASSASTGWEQYF
TRBV6-5,-,16,-,TRBJ2-1,TGTGCCAGCAGTTACTCTGGGTCTATCGCTCCAGGTGAGCAGTTCTTC,CASSYSGSIAPGEQFF
TRBV29-1,TRBD2,18,few,TRBJ2-3,TGCAGCGTTGAACGGGGGGGCCGATCCTTAACCGTCACAGATACGCAGTATTTT,CSVERGGRSLTVTDTQYF
TRBV11-1,-,13,few,TRBJ1-1,TGTGCCAGCAGCCCCAACAGGGACACTGAAGCTTTCTTT,CASSPNRDTEAFF
TRBV5-6,TRBD1,13,few,TRBJ2-7,TGTGCCAGCAGTTGGGACAGGGGGTACGAGCAGTACTTC,CASSWDRGYEQYF
TRBV20-1,-,9,few,TRBJ1-6,TGCAGCGGGGTGTCACCCCTCCACTTT,CSGVSPLHF
TRBV6-5,-,14,few,TRBJ2-3,TGTGCCAGCGGGAGGACTCCTAGCACAGATACGCAGTATTTT,CASGRTPSTDTQYF
TRBV4-1,TRBD2,16,-,TRBJ2-2,TGCGCCAGCAGTCAAGCTAGCGGGGGGGCGAACGGGGAGCTGTTTTTT,CASSQASGGANGELFF